Listed here are 5 T cell receptor beta chains from one sample, sequenced in a study of cytomegalovirus exposure and HLA in healthy donors. This PCR relied on a set of 60 Vbeta primers and 13 Jbeta primers. Sequencing used immunoSEQ multiplex PCR; TCRdb keeps in-frame clones, though not all of them. The sample holds over 150,000 clones, approximately 80% seen once. Sequencing was done on a sample of PBMCs. Every receptor here comes from a man aged 30 to 39 in good health and CMV-seropositive.

In this sample, this clone turned up once. V and J are TRBV7-2 and TRBJ2-7; perhaps TRBD1 as D (6 bases). Deletions cut 6 bases from V and 6 bases from J, with 18 bases between. The CDR3 is 14 residues long. The V gene's germline CDR1 is SGHTA and CDR2 FQGNSA. CDR3 bases: TGTGCCAGCAGTTTTCAACAGGGAGATGGCGAGCAGTACTTC. Its protein is CASSFQQGDGEQYF.

The CDR3 sequence: CASSSTGGSPLHF. The CDR3 DNA sequence: TGTGCCAGCAGTTCGACAGGGGGTTCACCCCTCCACTTT. The chain is built from TRBV6-5 and TRBJ1-6; 9 bases are shared with TRBD1. Trimming cost V 4 bases and J 9 bases; bases outside gene matches: 1. The CDR3 sequence is 13 residues long. Germline CDR1 and CDR2: MNHEY and SVGAGI.

CDR3 region: CASSFSGTQETQYF. CDR3 bases: TGCGCCAGCAGCTTTTCCGGGACACAAGAGACCCAGTACTTC. The chain recombines TRBV5-1 with TRBJ2-5; D is possibly TRBD1 (6 bases). Germline lookup yields CDR1 SGHRS and CDR2 YFSETQ. CDR3 size: 14 residues. The V end lost 2 bases, the J end lost 2 bases, and 10 bases lay between the germline ends.

The chain employs TRBV9 and TRBJ2-3; 9 bases match TRBD2. Unmatched junction bases numbered 16, after V lost 4 bases and J lost 4 bases. Germline V CDR1 and CDR2: SGDLS, YYNGEE. The CDR3 spans 18 residues. In DNA, the CDR3 is TGTGCCAGCAGCAGCTCCGGAGGAGCGGGGGGTCAATCAGATACGCAGTATTTT. Amino acid sequence: CASSSSGGAGGQSDTQYF.

The chain links TRBV28 to TRBJ1-6, with a weak D call TRBD1 (6 bases). Between the trimmed V and J ends, which lost 5 bases and 6 bases, there was a span of 11 bases. The CDR3 runs to 14 residues. From germline, CDR1 is MDHEN and CDR2 SYDVKM. The CDR3 loop reads CASSPGQLNSPLHF. DNA of the CDR3: TGTGCCAGCAGTCCTGGACAGCTTAATTCACCCCTCCACTTT.